The sequence of this T cell receptor (beta chain) was determined in a study of T-cell memory formation after mild COVID-19. Background on the study: TCR clusters largely stayed donor specific. Study-wide results and limits: Clones that got smaller from day 15 to 85 had even CD4/CD8, while clones growing later tipped toward CD4+. Memory sampled before infection contained some responding clones, suggesting cross-reactive memory joined. CD4+ contracting clones were mainly CM and EM; CD8+ ones, EMRA.

The CDR3 extends over 13 amino acids. V lost 6 bases, J lost 5 bases, and 16 bases lay in between. The germline CDR1 and CDR2 sequences are SQVTM and ANQGSEA. TCRdb reprocessed the 5' RACE reads via MiXCR and lists one record per CDR3 protein. The sample includes about 340,000 distinct CDR3 sequences, approximately 12% seen only once; the top ten take about a fifth. This clonotype was detected only a few times. Its cognate antigen is unknown. What was sequenced was PBMCs or a T cell subset sorted from them (not recorded which). The chain carries TRBV29-1 and TRBJ2-5, with D perhaps matching TRBD1 or TRBD2 (5 bases each). The sequence was collected from a man in his late teens or twenties who had mild COVID-19 (a few samples of this study predate the infection). Cell type and time point are not known. CDR3 nucleotides: TGCAGCGTGGGGACCGCCCCTGGGGAGACCCAGTACTTC. It encodes CSVGTAPGETQYF.